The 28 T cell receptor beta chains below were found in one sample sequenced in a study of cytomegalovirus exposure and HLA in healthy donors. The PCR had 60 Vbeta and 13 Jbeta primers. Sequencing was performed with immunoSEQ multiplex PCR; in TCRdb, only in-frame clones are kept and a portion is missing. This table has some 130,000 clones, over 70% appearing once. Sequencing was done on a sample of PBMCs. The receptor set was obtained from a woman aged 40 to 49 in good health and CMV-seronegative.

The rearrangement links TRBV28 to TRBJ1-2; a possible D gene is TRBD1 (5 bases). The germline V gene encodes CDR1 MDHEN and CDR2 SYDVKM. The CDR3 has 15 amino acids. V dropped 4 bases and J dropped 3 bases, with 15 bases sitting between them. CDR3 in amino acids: CASSSSAGGDYGYTF. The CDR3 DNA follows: TGTGCCAGCAGTTCCTCGGCCGGGGGTGACTATGGCTACACCTTC.

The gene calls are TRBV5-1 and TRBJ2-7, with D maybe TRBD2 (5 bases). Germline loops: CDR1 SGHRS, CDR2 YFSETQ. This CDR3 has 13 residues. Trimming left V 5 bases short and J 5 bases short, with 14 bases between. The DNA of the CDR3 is TGCGCCAGCAGTAGCGACGGGCCCCACGAGCAGTACTTC. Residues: CASSSDGPHEQYF.

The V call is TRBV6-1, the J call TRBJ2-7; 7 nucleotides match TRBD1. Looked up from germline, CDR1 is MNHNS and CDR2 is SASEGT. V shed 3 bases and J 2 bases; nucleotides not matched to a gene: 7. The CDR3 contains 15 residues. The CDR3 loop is CASSDWGQFTYEQYF. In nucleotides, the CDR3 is TGTGCCAGCAGTGACTGGGGACAGTTCACCTACGAGCAGTACTTC.

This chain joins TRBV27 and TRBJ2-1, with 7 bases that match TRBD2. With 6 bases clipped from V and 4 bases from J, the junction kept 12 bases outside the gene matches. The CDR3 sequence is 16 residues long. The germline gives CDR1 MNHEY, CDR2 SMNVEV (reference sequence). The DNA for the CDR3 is TGTGCCAGCAGCCCTGTTTTAACTAGCGTTTACAATGAGCAGTTCTTC. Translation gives CASSPVLTSVYNEQFF.

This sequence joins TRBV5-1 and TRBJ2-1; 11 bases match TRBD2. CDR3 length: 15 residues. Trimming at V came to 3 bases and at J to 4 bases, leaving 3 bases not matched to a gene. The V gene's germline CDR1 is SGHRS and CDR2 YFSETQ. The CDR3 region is CASSSGLADYNEQFF. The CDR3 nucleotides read TGCGCCAGCAGCTCGGGACTAGCGGATTACAATGAGCAGTTCTTC.

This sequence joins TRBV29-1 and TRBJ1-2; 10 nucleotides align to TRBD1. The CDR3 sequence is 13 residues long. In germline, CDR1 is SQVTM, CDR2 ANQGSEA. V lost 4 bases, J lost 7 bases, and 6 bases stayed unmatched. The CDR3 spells CSVGTGGDGGYTF. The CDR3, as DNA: TGCAGCGTTGGGACAGGGGGGGACGGTGGCTACACCTTC.

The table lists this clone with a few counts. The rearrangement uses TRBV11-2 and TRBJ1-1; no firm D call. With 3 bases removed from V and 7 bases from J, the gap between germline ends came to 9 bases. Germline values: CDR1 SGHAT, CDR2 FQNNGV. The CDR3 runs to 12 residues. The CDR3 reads CASSFGVVEAFF. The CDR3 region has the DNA TGTGCCAGCAGCTTCGGGGTAGTTGAAGCTTTCTTT.

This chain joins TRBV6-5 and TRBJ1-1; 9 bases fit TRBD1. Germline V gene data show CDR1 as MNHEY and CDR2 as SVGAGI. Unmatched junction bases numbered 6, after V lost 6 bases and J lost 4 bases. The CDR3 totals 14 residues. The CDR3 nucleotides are TGTGCCAGCAGCCCAGACAGGGGGACCACTGAAGCTTTCTTT. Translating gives CASSPDRGTTEAFF.

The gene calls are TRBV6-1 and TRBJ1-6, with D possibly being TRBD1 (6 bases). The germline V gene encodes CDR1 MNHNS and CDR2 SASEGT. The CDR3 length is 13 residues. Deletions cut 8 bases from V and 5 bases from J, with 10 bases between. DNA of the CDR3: TGTGCCAGCTCGGACAGTGATAATTCACCCCTCCACTTT. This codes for CASSDSDNSPLHF.

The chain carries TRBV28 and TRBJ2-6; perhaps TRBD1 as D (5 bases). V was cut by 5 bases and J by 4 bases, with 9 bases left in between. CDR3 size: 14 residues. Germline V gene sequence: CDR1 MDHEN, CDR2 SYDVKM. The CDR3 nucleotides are TGTGCCAGCAGTGGCAGGGTCGGGGCCAACGTCCTGACTTTC. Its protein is CASSGRVGANVLTF.

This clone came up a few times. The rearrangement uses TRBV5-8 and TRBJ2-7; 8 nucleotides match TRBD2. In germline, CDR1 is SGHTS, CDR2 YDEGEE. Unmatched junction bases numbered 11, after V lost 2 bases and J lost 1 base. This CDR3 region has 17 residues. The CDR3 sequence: CASSFRQGSGKSYEQYF. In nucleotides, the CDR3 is TGTGCCAGCAGCTTCCGGCAGGGTAGCGGGAAATCCTACGAGCAGTACTTC.

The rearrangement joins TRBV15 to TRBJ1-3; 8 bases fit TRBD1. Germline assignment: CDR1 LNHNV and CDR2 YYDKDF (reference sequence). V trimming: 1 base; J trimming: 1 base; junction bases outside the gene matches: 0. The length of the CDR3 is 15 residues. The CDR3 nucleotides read TGTGCCACCAGCAGAGGACAGGGGTCTGGAAACACCATATATTTT. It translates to CATSRGQGSGNTIYF.

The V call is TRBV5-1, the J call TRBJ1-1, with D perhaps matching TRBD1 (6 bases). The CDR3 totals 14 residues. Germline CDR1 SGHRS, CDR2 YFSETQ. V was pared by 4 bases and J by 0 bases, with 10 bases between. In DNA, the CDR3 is TGCGCCAGCAGCCCCGGGACACTGAACACTGAAGCTTTCTTT. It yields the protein CASSPGTLNTEAFF.

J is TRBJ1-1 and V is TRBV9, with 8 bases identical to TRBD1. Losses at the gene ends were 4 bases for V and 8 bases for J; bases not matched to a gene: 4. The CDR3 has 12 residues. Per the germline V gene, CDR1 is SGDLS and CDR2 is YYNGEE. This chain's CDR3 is CASSPQGAEAFF. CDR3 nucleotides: TGTGCCAGCAGCCCTCAGGGGGCGGAAGCTTTCTTT.

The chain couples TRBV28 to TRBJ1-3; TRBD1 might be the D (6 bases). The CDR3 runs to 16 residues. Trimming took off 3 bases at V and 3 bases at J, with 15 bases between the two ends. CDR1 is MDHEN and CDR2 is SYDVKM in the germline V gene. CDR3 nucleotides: TGTGCCAGCAGTTTCCTCGGACAGACTGTTGGAAACACCATATATTTT. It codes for CASSFLGQTVGNTIYF.

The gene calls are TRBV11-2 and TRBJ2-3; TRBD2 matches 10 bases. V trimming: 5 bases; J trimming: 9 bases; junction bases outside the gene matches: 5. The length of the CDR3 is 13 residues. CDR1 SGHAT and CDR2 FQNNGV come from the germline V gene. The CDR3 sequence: CASSTGLAITQYF. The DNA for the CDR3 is TGTGCCAGCAGCACGGGACTAGCGATAACGCAGTATTTT. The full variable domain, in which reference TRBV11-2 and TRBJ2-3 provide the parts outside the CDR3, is EAGVAQSPRYKIIEKRQSVAFWCNPISGHATLYWYQQILGQGPKLLIQFQNNGVVDDSQLPKDRFSAERLKGVDSTLKIQPAKLEDSAVYLCASSTGLAITQYFGPGTRLTVL.

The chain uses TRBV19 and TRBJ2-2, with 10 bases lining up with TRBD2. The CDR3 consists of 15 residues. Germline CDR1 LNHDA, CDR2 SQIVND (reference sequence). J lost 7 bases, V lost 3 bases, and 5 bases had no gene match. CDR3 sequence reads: CASSIQRGGIGELFF. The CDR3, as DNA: TGTGCCAGTAGTATTCAGCGGGGGGGCATCGGGGAGCTGTTTTTT.

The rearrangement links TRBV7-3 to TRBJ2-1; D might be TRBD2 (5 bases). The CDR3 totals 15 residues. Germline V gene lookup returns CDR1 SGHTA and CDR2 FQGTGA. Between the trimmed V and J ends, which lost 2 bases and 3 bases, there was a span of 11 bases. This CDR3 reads CASSLGTSDYNEQFF. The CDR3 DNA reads TGTGCCAGCAGCTTAGGAACTAGTGACTACAATGAGCAGTTCTTC.

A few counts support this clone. The CDR3 DNA reads TGTGCCTGGAGTCTGGGGACAGCTACTAACTATGGCTACACCTTC. Encoded protein: CAWSLGTATNYGYTF. V is TRBV30 and J is TRBJ1-2, with 7 bases that match TRBD1. The CDR3 has 15 amino acids. Per germline, CDR1 GTSNPN and CDR2 SVGIG (reference sequence). V was clipped by 2 bases and J by 0 bases; unmatched bases: 6.

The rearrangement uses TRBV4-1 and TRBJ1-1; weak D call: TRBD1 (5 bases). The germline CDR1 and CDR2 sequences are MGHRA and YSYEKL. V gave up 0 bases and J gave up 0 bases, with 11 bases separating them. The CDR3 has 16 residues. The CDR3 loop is CASSQDGALMNTEAFF. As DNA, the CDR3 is TGCGCCAGCAGCCAAGATGGGGCATTGATGAACACTGAAGCTTTCTTT.

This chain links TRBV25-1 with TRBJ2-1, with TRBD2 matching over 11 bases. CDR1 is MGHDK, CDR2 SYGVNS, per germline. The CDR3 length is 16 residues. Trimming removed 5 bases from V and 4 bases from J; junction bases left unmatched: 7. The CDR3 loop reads CASSPPTSGDYNEQFF. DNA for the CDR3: TGTGCCAGCAGTCCGCCGACTAGCGGGGATTACAATGAGCAGTTCTTC.

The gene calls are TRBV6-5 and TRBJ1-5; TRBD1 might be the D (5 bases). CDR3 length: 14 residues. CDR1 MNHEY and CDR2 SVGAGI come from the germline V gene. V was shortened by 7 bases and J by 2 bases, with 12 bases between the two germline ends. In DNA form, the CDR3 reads TGTGCCAGCATCACGGGGGTTCGCAATCAGCCCCAGCATTTT. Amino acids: CASITGVRNQPQHF.

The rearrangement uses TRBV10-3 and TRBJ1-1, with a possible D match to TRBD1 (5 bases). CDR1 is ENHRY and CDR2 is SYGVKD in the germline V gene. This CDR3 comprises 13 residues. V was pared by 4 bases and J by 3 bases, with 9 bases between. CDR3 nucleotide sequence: TGTGCCATCAGTGTGGCGGGGGACACTGAAGCTTTCTTT. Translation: CAISVAGDTEAFF.

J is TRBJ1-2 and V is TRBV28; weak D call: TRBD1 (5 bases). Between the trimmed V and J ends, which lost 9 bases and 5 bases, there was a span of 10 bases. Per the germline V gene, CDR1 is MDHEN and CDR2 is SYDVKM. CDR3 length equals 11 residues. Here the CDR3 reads CASTKGYGYTF. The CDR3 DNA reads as TGTGCCAGTACTAAGGGGTATGGCTACACCTTC.

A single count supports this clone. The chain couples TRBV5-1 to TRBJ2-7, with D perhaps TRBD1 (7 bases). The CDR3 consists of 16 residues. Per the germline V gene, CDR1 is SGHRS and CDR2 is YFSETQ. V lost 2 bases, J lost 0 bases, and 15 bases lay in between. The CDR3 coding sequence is TGCGCCAGCAGCTTAGGCGGGACAGATACCTCCTACGAGCAGTACTTC. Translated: CASSLGGTDTSYEQYF. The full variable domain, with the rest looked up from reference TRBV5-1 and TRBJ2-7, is KAGVTQTPRYLIKTRGQQVTLSCSPISGHRSVSWYQQTPGQGLQFLFEYFSETQRNKGNFPGRFSGRQFSNSRSEMNVSTLELGDSALYLCASSLGGTDTSYEQYFGPGTRLTVT.

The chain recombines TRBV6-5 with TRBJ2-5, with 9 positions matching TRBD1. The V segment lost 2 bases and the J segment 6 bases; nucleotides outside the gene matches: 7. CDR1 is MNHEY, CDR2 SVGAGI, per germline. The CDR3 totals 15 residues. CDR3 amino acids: CASSYGTGWGKTQYF. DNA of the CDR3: TGTGCCAGCAGTTACGGGACAGGGTGGGGAAAGACCCAGTACTTC.

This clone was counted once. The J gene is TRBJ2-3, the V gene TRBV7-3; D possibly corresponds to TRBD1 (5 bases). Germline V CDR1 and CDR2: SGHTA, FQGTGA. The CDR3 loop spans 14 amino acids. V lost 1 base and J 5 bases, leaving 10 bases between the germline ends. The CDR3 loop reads CASSLSLREDTQYF. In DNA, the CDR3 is TGTGCCAGCAGCTTAAGCCTCAGGGAAGATACGCAGTATTTT.

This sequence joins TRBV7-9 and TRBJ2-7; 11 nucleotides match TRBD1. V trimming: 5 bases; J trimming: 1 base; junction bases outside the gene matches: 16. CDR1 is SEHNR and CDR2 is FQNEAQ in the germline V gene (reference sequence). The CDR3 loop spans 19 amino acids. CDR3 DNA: TGTGCCAGCAGCCCAACCCCCGGGACAGGGGGGTTTAGATCCTACGAGCAGTACTTC. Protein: CASSPTPGTGGFRSYEQYF.